This T cell receptor (beta chain) was sequenced during a study of blood T cell repertoires in COVID-19. TCRdb keeps only in-frame clones here, not all; method: immunoSEQ multiplex PCR. The repertoire holds 120,000 or so clones, with roughly 91% as singletons. The source is a human donor in a cohort sampled during active COVID-19. Sequencing was carried out using peripheral blood.

CDR3 sequence (DNA): TGCGCCAGCAGCTTGGGGCAGTTGGACAGAAACACCATATATTTT. Its translation: CASSLGQLDRNTIYF. V is TRBV5-1 and J is TRBJ1-3; the D gene is possibly TRBD1 (5 bases). CDR3 size: 15 residues. The germline CDR1 and CDR2 sequences are SGHRS and YFSETQ. Trimming took off 0 bases at V and 5 bases at J, with 12 bases between the two ends.